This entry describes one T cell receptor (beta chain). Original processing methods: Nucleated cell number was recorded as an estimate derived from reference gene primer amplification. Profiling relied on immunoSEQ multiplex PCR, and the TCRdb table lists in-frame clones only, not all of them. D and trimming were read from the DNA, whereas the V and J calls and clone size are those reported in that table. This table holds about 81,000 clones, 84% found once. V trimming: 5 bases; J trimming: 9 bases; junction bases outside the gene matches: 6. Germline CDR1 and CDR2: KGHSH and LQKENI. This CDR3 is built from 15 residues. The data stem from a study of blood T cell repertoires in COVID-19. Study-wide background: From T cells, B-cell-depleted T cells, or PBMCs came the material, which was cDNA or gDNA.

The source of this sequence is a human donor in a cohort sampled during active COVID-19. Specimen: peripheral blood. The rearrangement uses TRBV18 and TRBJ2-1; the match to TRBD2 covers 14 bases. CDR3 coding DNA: TGTGCCAGCTCATTTGGACTAGCGGGAGGCCCTGAGCAGTTCTTC. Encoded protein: CASSFGLAGGPEQFF.